The 32 T cell receptor beta chains given below trace back to one sample, sequenced in a study of CD8+ T cells in alopecia areata. RNA extraction and reverse transcription yielded cDNA as sequencing template. Only in-frame clones appear in the TCRdb table, and some are missing; sequencing was by immunoSEQ multiplex PCR. In total the sample includes roughly 260,000 clones, none of them seen once. After pooling, cutaneous lymph node cells were sorted with CD4, CD8alpha, NKG2D, NKG2ACE and other markers. The specimen sequenced was CD4+ T cells sorted from a lymph node. All receptors come from a C3H/HeJ mouse with alopecia areata. MHC haplotype of the strain: H2-k.

This clone has a handful of counts. All gene names here are mouse names. The read gets to within 4 residues of the CDR3 end, and the germline J gene fills in the rest. This chain joins TRBV31 and TRBJ1-2, with D possibly TRBD1 on 5 matching bases. The CDR3 extends over 15 amino acids. Trimming removed 4 bases from V and 0 bases from J, with 15 bases in between. The germline CDR1 and CDR2 sequences are GKSSPN and SITVG. The CDR3 bases that were read are TGTGCCTGGACCCTCCCTGACAGCCCAAACTCC. This sequence encodes CAWTLPDSPNS. The whole CDR3 protein reads CAWTLPDSPNSDYTF.

This clone was detected only a few times. The genes and germline here are from mouse. The read finishes 4 residues shy of the CDR3 end, and the germline J gene is used to complete it. The same CDR3 arises from other DNA sequences in this sample as well. The genes are TRBV5 and TRBJ2-7; TRBD2 agrees at 9 bases. Germline CDR1 is LGHNA and CDR2 is YNLKQL (reference sequence). The CDR3 totals 16 residues. Trimming at V came to 0 bases and at J to 0 bases, leaving 3 bases not matched to a gene. The covered CDR3 bases are TGTGCCAGCAGCCAAGACCTGGGGGGGAGCTCCTAT. It encodes CASSQDLGGSSY. The entire CDR3 is CASSQDLGGSSYEQYF.

A word on this clone: The listed genes are named as in mouse. The DNA ends 3 residues before the CDR3 does, and the rest of the CDR3 is filled in from the germline J gene. The rearrangement links TRBV19 to TRBJ1-6; tentative D call: TRBD1 (6 bases). TRBJ1-6 carries the ORF label, with uncertain function. In germline, CDR1 is FNHDT, CDR2 SITEND (reference sequence). Between the trimmed V and J ends, which lost 5 bases and 8 bases, there was a span of 11 bases. The CDR3 covers 13 residues. Incomplete CDR3 DNA: TGTGCCAGCAGCCTACAGGGTCATTCGCCC. It encodes CASSLQGHSP. The whole CDR3 protein is CASSLQGHSPLYF.

This clone was seen only a few times. Gene names are mouse gene names. The observed sequence ends 4 residues before the CDR3 terminus, with the missing tail filled in from the germline J gene. The chain couples TRBV1 to TRBJ2-2; 8 nucleotides agree with TRBD2. Trimming cost V 0 bases and J 1 base; bases outside gene matches: 4. CDR1 and CDR2 from the germline V gene are NSQYPW and LRSPGD (reference sequence). CDR3 length equals 17 residues. CDR3 DNA (partial): TGCACCTGCAGTGCAGATCTTTGGGGGGGAAACACCGGG. It is translated as CTCSADLWGGNTG. Given in full, the CDR3 is CTCSADLWGGNTGQLYF.

This clone was counted a few times. The listed genes are named as in mouse. Read coverage stops 4 residues before the CDR3 terminus; the germline J gene supplies the remainder. V usage is TRBV13-1 and J usage is TRBJ1-2, with D perhaps TRBD1 (5 bases). Germline V CDR1 and CDR2: NSHNY, SYGAGN. The CDR3 contains 15 residues. V lost 1 base and J 0 bases, leaving 10 bases between the germline ends. The covered CDR3 bases are TGTGCCAGCAGTGATCGGGTCAGGGCAAACTCC. Amino acid sequence: CASSDRVRANS. The whole CDR3 protein is CASSDRVRANSDYTF.

This clone was observed many times. The gene symbols are mouse symbols. The read comes to an end 4 residues before the CDR3 does, leaving the germline J gene to fill in the end. The chain is built from TRBV17 and TRBJ2-2; 9 bases fit TRBD2. V shed 6 bases and J 4 bases; nucleotides not matched to a gene: 3. CDR1 MNHDT and CDR2 YYDKIL come from the germline V gene. This CDR3 is built from 14 residues. The covered CDR3 bases are TGTGCTAGCAGGAGACTGGGGGCCACCGGG. Translated: CASRRLGATG. The whole CDR3 sequence reads CASRRLGATGQLYF.

As to this clone: The germline and genes are mouse ones. Read coverage stops 4 residues before the CDR3 terminus; the germline J gene supplies the remainder. Other DNA sequences in the sample encode the same CDR3. The chain combines TRBV1 with TRBJ2-3, with TRBD2 matching 9 bases. Germline V gene sequence: CDR1 NSQYPW, CDR2 LRSPGD (reference sequence). The CDR3 is made up of 14 amino acids. Trimming cost V 3 bases and J 3 bases; bases outside gene matches: 1. CDR3 protein: CTCSAGGAAETLYF. The sequenced CDR3 bases are TGCACCTGCAGTGCTGGGGGGGCGGCAGAA.

This clone was counted only a few times. Gene names refer to mouse genes. Read coverage stops 4 residues before the CDR3 terminus; the germline J gene supplies the remainder. This sample also contains other DNA sequences that code for the same CDR3. V gene TRBV13-3 combines with J gene TRBJ2-1, with D tentatively TRBD1 (7 bases). Germline lookup yields CDR1 NNHDY and CDR2 SYVADS. This CDR3 contains 14 residues. The CDR3 here is CASSDRGRGAEQFF. The covered CDR3 bases are TGTGCCAGCAGTGATAGGGGGCGTGGGGCT.

With respect to this clone: All gene names here are mouse names. The CDR3 goes on 4 residues after the read ends, and that part is filled in from the germline J gene. The V gene is TRBV1, the J gene TRBJ2-2; 8 bases map to TRBD2. This CDR3 has 15 amino acids. V was pared by 1 base and J by 3 bases, with 1 base of the junction left unmatched. Germline CDR1 NSQYPW, CDR2 LRSPGD (reference sequence). CDR3 amino acids: CTCSAAWGDTGQLYF. The sequenced CDR3 bases are TGCACCTGCAGTGCAGCCTGGGGGGACACCGGG.

Concerning this clone itself: Gene names and germline refer to mouse. The read halts 4 residues ahead of the CDR3 end, with the missing end drawn from the germline J gene. The chain links TRBV29 to TRBJ2-5, with unresolved D. V was shortened by 4 bases and J by 2 bases, with 4 bases between the two germline ends. Per germline, CDR1 MSHET and CDR2 SYDVDS. CDR3 length equals 12 residues. The CDR3 spells CASSSSQDTQYF. CDR3 DNA (partial): TGTGCTAGCAGTTCCTCCCAAGAC.

In its sample, this clone was seen a few times. Each gene name is a mouse one. The read gets to within 4 residues of the CDR3 end, and the germline J gene fills in the rest. This chain joins TRBV13-3 and TRBJ1-1, with D uncertain. The CDR3 contains 12 residues. Germline V gene sequence: CDR1 NNHDY, CDR2 SYVADS. CDR3 bases read: TGTGCCAGCAGTGACAGCTTGGGA. The encoded protein is CASSDSLG. The full CDR3 reads CASSDSLGEVFF.

In this sample, this clone turned up a few times. Gene names denote mouse genes. Coverage ceases 4 residues before the CDR3 finishes, and the germline J gene fills in the end. V usage is TRBV13-3 and J usage is TRBJ2-7; D might be TRBD2 (6 bases). V was trimmed by 3 bases and J by 0 bases, leaving 10 bases between them. The germline gives CDR1 NNHDY, CDR2 SYVADS. The CDR3 has 14 amino acids. The CDR3 loop reads CASSGLASSYEQYF. CDR3 bases read: TGTGCCAGCAGTGGACTGGCGAGCTCCTAT.

Regarding this clone: Gene names and germline match the mouse. The read comes to an end 4 residues before the CDR3 does, leaving the germline J gene to fill in the end. The chain links TRBV31 to TRBJ2-2; 8 nucleotides agree with TRBD2. This CDR3 has 14 residues. Losses at the gene ends were 0 bases for V and 6 bases for J; bases not matched to a gene: 3. Germline V CDR1 and CDR2: GKSSPN, SITVG. The CDR3 is CAWSLGGRPGQLYF. The CDR3 DNA, read in part, is TGTGCCTGGAGTCTGGGGGGGCGCCCCGGG. Drawing the rest from reference TRBV31 and TRBJ2-2, the complete variable domain is AQTIHQWPVAEIKAVGSPLSLGCTIKGKSSPNLYWYWQATGGTLQQLFYSITVGQVESVVQLNLSASRPKDDQFILSTEKLLLSHSGFYLCAWSLGGRPGQLYFGEGSKLTVL.

Notes on this clone: Mouse gene names and germline throughout. The read gets to within 4 residues of the CDR3 end, and the germline J gene fills in the rest. Other nucleotide sequences in the sample specify the same CDR3. The chain couples TRBV19 to TRBJ2-7; 10 positions agree with TRBD1. This CDR3 has 14 amino acids. The germline V gene has CDR1 FNHDT and CDR2 SITEND (reference sequence). The CDR3 loop reads CASSIRDRGYEQYF. CDR3 DNA (partial): TGTGCCAGCAGTATACGGGACAGGGGATAT.

This clone was detected only a few times. Mouse germline and gene names are used. Read data end 4 residues before the CDR3 end; the end is taken from the germline J gene. This chain connects TRBV13-2 to TRBJ2-1, with TRBD1 matching 11 bases. Germline V lookup: CDR1 NNHNN, CDR2 SYGAGS (reference sequence). V lost 6 bases and J lost 1; bases outside the gene matches: 3. The CDR3 is 15 residues long. CDR3 amino acids: CASARDRGNYAEQFF. The sequenced CDR3 bases are TGTGCCAGCGCCCGGGACAGGGGGAACTATGCT.

Concerning this clone: Mouse gene names and germline throughout. The read terminates 4 residues ahead of where the CDR3 ends, so the germline J gene completes it. This sample also contains other DNA sequences that code for the same CDR3. The chain links TRBV13-2 to TRBJ2-2; 10 bases map to TRBD2. The J segment lost 0 bases and the V segment lost 5 bases, leaving 1 base of the junction unmatched. The CDR3 covers 15 residues. Germline loops: CDR1 NNHNN, CDR2 SYGAGS (reference sequence). Partial CDR3 DNA: TGTGCCAGCGGGGACTGGGGGACAAACACCGGG. Translated, it gives CASGDWGTNTG. The whole CDR3 reads CASGDWGTNTGQLYF.

This clone was detected only a few times. These gene names are mouse names. The sample holds other DNA sequences that translate to the same CDR3. CDR3 DNA (partial): TGTGCCAGCAGTATAGCTGGGGGGGCGCAAGAC. Translating it yields CASSIAGGAQD. The entire CDR3 protein is CASSIAGGAQDTQYF. The chain combines TRBV19 with TRBJ2-5; 10 nucleotides agree with TRBD2. The CDR3 end falls 4 residues outside the read, so it is completed with the germline J gene. V shed 0 bases, J shed 3 bases, and the junction held 1 base outside the gene matches. The CDR3 covers 15 residues. Germline V CDR1 and CDR2: FNHDT, SITEND (reference sequence). The full variable domain, with the rest looked up from reference TRBV19 and TRBJ2-5, is GGIITQTPKFLIGQEGQKLTLKCQQNFNHDTMYWYRQDSGKGLRLIYYSITENDLQKGDLSEGYDASREKKSSFSLTVTSAQKNEMAVFLCASSIAGGAQDTQYFGPGTRLLVL.

Turning to this clone: Genes and germline come from the mouse. The CDR3 is cut off 4 residues early in the read; its end comes from the germline J gene. The chain uses TRBV1 and TRBJ2-3; 9 bases align to TRBD2. In germline, CDR1 is NSQYPW, CDR2 LRSPGD (reference sequence). The CDR3 spans 15 residues. V shed 1 base and J 4 bases; nucleotides not matched to a gene: 3. The CDR3 is CTCSAAWGGSETLYF. The covered CDR3 bases are TGCACCTGCAGTGCAGCCTGGGGGGGTTCAGAA.

There are a few counts of this clone. Mouse gene names and germline throughout. The read comes to an end 4 residues before the CDR3 does, leaving the germline J gene to fill in the end. The gene calls are TRBV5 and TRBJ1-1, with 9 bases identical to TRBD1. Trimming cost V 4 bases and J 4 bases; bases outside gene matches: 4. CDR3 length equals 14 residues. Germline V gives CDR1 LGHNA, CDR2 YNLKQL (reference sequence). This chain's CDR3 is CASSPGQGSTEVFF. Incomplete CDR3 DNA: TGTGCCAGCAGCCCGGGACAGGGAAGCACA.

In this sample, this clone turned up a few times. The germline and genes are mouse ones. The sample holds other DNA sequences that translate to the same CDR3. This chain's CDR3 is CASSFWGGNYAEQFF. The CDR3 DNA, read in part, is TGTGCCAGCAGTTTTTGGGGGGGGAACTATGCT. The V call is TRBV14, the J call TRBJ2-1; 8 bases align to TRBD2. The read falls 4 residues short of the CDR3 end, and the missing part is taken from the germline J gene. CDR3 length: 15 amino acids. CDR1 and CDR2 from the germline V gene are SGHDT and FRDEAV. Trimming removed 2 bases from V and 1 base from J; junction bases left unmatched: 2.

Concerning this clone: Germline and genes: mouse. With the read ending 4 residues before the CDR3 end, the germline J gene is used to fill in that end. The chain uses TRBV13-2 and TRBJ2-5, with 9 bases fitting TRBD1. The CDR3 spans 14 residues. Germline assignment: CDR1 NNHNN and CDR2 SYGAGS (reference sequence). The J segment lost 2 bases and the V segment lost 7 bases, leaving 5 bases of the junction unmatched. The CDR3 region is CASLDRGGQDTQYF. Partial CDR3 DNA: TGTGCCAGCCTGGACAGGGGTGGCCAAGAC.

With regard to this clone: Gene names are the mouse ones. With the read ending 4 residues before the CDR3 end, the germline J gene is used to fill in that end. J is TRBJ2-3 and V is TRBV13-3; 7 bases agree with TRBD1. CDR1 is NNHDY, CDR2 SYVADS, per germline. Trimming took 5 bases from V and 0 from J; bases not matched to a gene: 3. The CDR3 consists of 14 residues. This CDR3 reads CASRNRGSAETLYF. The sequenced CDR3 bases are TGTGCCAGCAGGAACAGGGGCAGTGCAGAA.

Concerning this clone itself: Genes here carry mouse names. The CDR3 end falls 4 residues outside the read, so it is completed with the germline J gene. Other DNA sequences within the sample encode an identical CDR3. The chain uses TRBV13-1 and TRBJ2-5; 9 bases are shared with TRBD1. Germline V gene data show CDR1 as NSHNY and CDR2 as SYGAGN. This CDR3 region has 14 residues. CDR3 bases read: TGTGCCAGCAGTGGGACAGGGGTAGGAGAC. Amino acids: CASSGTGVGD. The entire CDR3 is CASSGTGVGDTQYF.

As to this clone: The genes are named according to mouse. The DNA ends 4 residues before the CDR3 does, and the rest of the CDR3 is filled in from the germline J gene. The rearrangement links TRBV13-1 to TRBJ2-5, with 10 bases that match TRBD1. The CDR3 runs 15 residues. Germline CDR1 and CDR2: NSHNY and SYGAGN. CDR3 loop: CASSGRDRGSDTQYF. Incomplete CDR3 DNA: TGTGCCAGCAGTGGCCGGGACAGGGGAAGCGAC.

This clone was counted a few times. Gene and germline names: mouse. From the germline J gene comes the end of the CDR3, since the read stops 4 residues before it. The V call is TRBV12-1, the J call TRBJ2-1; 7 bases map to TRBD1. CDR1 is SGHSN and CDR2 is HYEKVE in the germline V gene. Trimming cost V 4 bases and J 0 bases; bases outside gene matches: 2. This CDR3 contains 14 residues. This CDR3 is CASSPGGNYAEQFF. The covered CDR3 bases are TGTGCCAGCTCACCAGGGGGTAACTATGCT.

This clone was found a few times. All gene names here are mouse names. The read ends 4 residues early relative to the CDR3; the germline J gene fills the gap. Other DNA sequences in this sample translate to the same CDR3. The chain carries TRBV14 and TRBJ1-1, with D possibly TRBD1 on 5 matching bases. From germline, CDR1 is SGHDT and CDR2 FRDEAV. The CDR3 consists of 12 residues. The CDR3 sequence is CASSLGGTEVFF. The DNA read from the CDR3 is TGTGCCAGCAGTTTGGGGGGGACA.

This clone was seen more than once but under ten times. Each gene name is a mouse one. The read is 4 residues too short to cover the CDR3 end, so that end is filled in from the germline J gene. The genes are TRBV14 and TRBJ1-1, with D perhaps TRBD1 (5 bases). This CDR3 contains 13 residues. The germline V gene encodes CDR1 SGHDT and CDR2 FRDEAV. This CDR3 reads CASSPNWGGEVFF. CDR3 bases read: TGTGCCAGCAGTCCCAACTGGGGGGGA. Full variable domain (remainder filled in from reference TRBV14 and TRBJ1-1): EAGVTQSPRYAVLQEGQAVSFWCDPISGHDTLYWYQQPRDQGPQLLVYFRDEAVIDNSQLPSDRFSAVRPKGTNSTLKIQSAKQGDTATYLCASSPNWGGEVFFGKGTRLTVV.

This clone was found a few times. The germline and genes are mouse ones. The read ends 4 residues before the CDR3 terminus; that terminus is restored from the germline J gene. This sequence joins TRBV14 and TRBJ2-7; TRBD1 matches 8 bases. Germline values: CDR1 SGHDT, CDR2 FRDEAV. This CDR3 has 14 amino acids. The J segment lost 1 base and the V segment lost 5 bases, leaving 5 bases of the junction unmatched. This CDR3 is CASRGDRWSYEQYF. The DNA read from the CDR3 is TGTGCCAGCAGAGGGGACAGGTGGTCCTAT.

This clone was detected ten times or more. Germline and genes here are mouse. The read halts 4 residues ahead of the CDR3 end, with the missing end drawn from the germline J gene. V usage is TRBV13-3 and J usage is TRBJ2-2, with TRBD1 matching 7 bases. The CDR3 sequence is 15 residues long. Losses at the gene ends were 1 base for V and 4 bases for J; bases not matched to a gene: 4. Germline assignment: CDR1 NNHDY and CDR2 SYVADS. CDR3 region: CASSDQTGFTGQLYF. The CDR3 bases that were read are TGTGCCAGCAGTGATCAGACAGGGTTCACCGGG. The full variable domain, its missing parts supplied by reference TRBV13-3 and TRBJ2-2, is EAAVTQSPRSKVAVTGGKVTLSCHQTNNHDYMYWYRQDTGHGLRLIHYSYVADSTEKGDIPDGYKASRPSQENFSLILELASLSQTAVYFCASSDQTGFTGQLYFGEGSKLTVL.

This clone has only a few counts. Here the gene names and germline are mouse. With the read ending 4 residues before the CDR3 end, the germline J gene is used to fill in that end. The chain couples TRBV1 to TRBJ2-3; 7 nucleotides agree with TRBD2. From germline, CDR1 is NSQYPW and CDR2 LRSPGD (reference sequence). Losses at the gene ends were 3 bases for V and 1 base for J; bases not matched to a gene: 4. This CDR3 spans 15 amino acids. The CDR3 here is CTCSATGTGAETLYF. The covered CDR3 bases are TGCACCTGCAGTGCGACCGGGACTGGTGCAGAA. Filled out from reference TRBV1 and TRBJ2-3, the complete variable domain reads VTLLEQNPRWRLVPRGQAVNLRCILKNSQYPWMSWYQQDLQKQLQWLFTLRSPGDKEVKSLPGADYLATRVTDTELRLQVANMSQGRTLYCTCSATGTGAETLYFGSGTRLTVL.

The sample holds a few counts of this clone. Germline and genes here are mouse. The read halts 4 residues ahead of the CDR3 end, with the missing end drawn from the germline J gene. The chain is built from TRBV5 and TRBJ1-1; 11 nucleotides line up with TRBD1. Germline trimming cut 0 bases from V and 4 bases from J; bases unmatched to any gene: 1. CDR1 and CDR2 from the germline V gene are LGHNA and YNLKQL (reference sequence). The CDR3 is made up of 15 amino acids. CDR3 sequence reads: CASSQEDRGRTEVFF. The CDR3 bases that were read are TGTGCCAGCAGCCAAGAGGACAGGGGGCGCACA.

Regarding this clone: Gene names denote mouse genes. The read halts 4 residues ahead of the CDR3 end, with the missing end drawn from the germline J gene. The V gene is TRBV1, the J gene TRBJ2-7, with TRBD1 as a possible D gene (5 bases). V lost 5 bases and J 0 bases, leaving 8 bases between the germline ends. This CDR3 has 13 amino acids. The V gene's germline CDR1 is NSQYPW and CDR2 LRSPGD (reference sequence). The CDR3 loop reads CTCSSQGSYEQYF. The covered CDR3 bases are TGCACCTGCAGTTCGCAGGGCTCCTAT.